A selection of T cell receptor beta chains follows, all from one sample in a study of cytomegalovirus exposure and HLA in healthy donors. Using immunoSEQ multiplex PCR, the repertoire was profiled, and TCRdb retains in-frame clones only, with some absent. The sample records 150,000 to 200,000 clones, roughly 80% being singletons. Sequenced sample: PBMCs. These receptors were taken from a woman in her twenties or thirties in good health and CMV-seropositive. Both conserved end residues are part of each CDR3. A D gene is named only where the DNA matches it firmly. Expanded clones are given a class, and other clones once, few, many or no size at all.

d_gene	j_gene	abundance	v_gene	CDR3aa	CDR3nt
TRBD1	TRBJ1-2	once	TRBV4-1	CASSQQGARIYGYTF	TGCGCCAGCAGCCAACAGGGGGCGCGAATCTATGGCTACACCTTC
TRBD1	TRBJ2-7	NA	TRBV19	CASSQGQGPIYEQYF	TGTGCCAGTAGTCAAGGACAGGGGCCCATCTACGAGCAGTACTTC
NA	TRBJ2-2	NA	TRBV9	CASSVRLTGELFF	TGTGCCAGCAGCGTCAGGCTTACCGGGGAGCTGTTTTTT
NA	TRBJ1-5	NA	TRBV5-5	CASSSMSGGAQPQHF	TGTGCCAGCAGCTCGATGTCGGGAGGGGCTCAGCCCCAGCATTTT
TRBD1	TRBJ2-7	few	TRBV9	CASSGGTGFEQYF	TGTGCCAGCAGCGGGGGGACAGGGTTCGAGCAGTACTTC
NA	TRBJ2-4	NA	TRBV9	CASSPGPGNIQYF	TGTGCCAGCAGCCCTGGGCCAGGAAACATTCAGTACTTC
NA	TRBJ2-7	few	TRBV30	CAWSVLYEQYF	TGTGCCTGGAGTGTACTCTACGAGCAGTACTTC
NA	TRBJ2-3	NA	TRBV11-3	CASSLGPGTDTQYF	TGTGCCAGCAGCTTAGGTCCGGGAACAGATACGCAGTATTTT
NA	TRBJ2-7	NA	TRBV27	CASAWGGQAYEQYF	TGTGCCAGTGCATGGGGGGGCCAAGCCTACGAGCAGTACTTC
TRBD1	TRBJ1-2	NA	TRBV7-2	CASSLDRGLIYGYTF	TGTGCCAGCAGCTTAGACAGGGGCCTTATCTATGGCTACACCTTC
TRBD1	TRBJ1-4	NA	TRBV4-2	CASSQDGGTGGEKLFF	TGTGCCAGCAGCCAAGATGGCGGGACAGGGGGCGAAAAACTGTTTTTT
NA	TRBJ2-3	once	TRBV28	CASSFPTAIYF	TGTGCCAGCAGTTTCCCGACTGCTATCTATTTT
NA	TRBJ1-1	NA	TRBV19	CASTAYFQGSEAFF	TGTGCCAGTACAGCTTATTTTCAGGGGTCTGAAGCTTTCTTT
NA	TRBJ2-3	NA	TRBV2	CASRREADTQYF	TGTGCCAGCAGGAGAGAGGCAGATACGCAGTATTTT
TRBD1	TRBJ2-2	NA	TRBV19	CASSIVKDRGAGELFF	TGTGCCAGTAGTATAGTAAAGGACAGGGGTGCCGGGGAGCTGTTTTTT
NA	TRBJ1-4	NA	TRBV9	CASSDGGEKLFF	TGTGCCAGCAGCGACGGTGGTGAAAAACTGTTTTTT
NA	TRBJ1-4	NA	TRBV19	CASSGQSNEKLFF	TGTGCCAGTAGCGGACAGAGTAATGAAAAACTGTTTTTT
NA	TRBJ1-6	NA	TRBV2	CASSATAFNNSPLHF	TGTGCCAGCAGTGCGACAGCTTTTAATAATTCACCCCTCCACTTT
TRBD2	TRBJ2-1	NA	TRBV9	CASSPDPGSGGVYNEQFF	TGTGCCAGCAGCCCCGACCCCGGTAGCGGGGGAGTCTACAATGAGCAGTTCTTC
TRBD1	TRBJ2-2	once	TRBV7-8	CASKSGTVNTGELFF	TGTGCCAGCAAAAGTGGGACAGTGAACACCGGGGAGCTGTTTTTT